This T cell receptor beta chain came from a study of blood T cells in healthy people across ages. It was with a sample-barcoded 5' primer and a J-beta primer mix that a second PCR of about 7 to 12 cycles was run. All samples yielded 3 million or more CDR3-containing paired-end reads. One entry per CDR3 protein, called by TCRdb with MiXCR from the 5' RACE reads. Among around 850,000 distinct CDR3 sequences listed, about 34% were seen once. Study-wide results and caveats: Estimated diversity across one million T cells was deemed an underestimate. A strong correlation between TCR beta diversity and naive T cell percentage was seen.

Germline CDR1 and CDR2: DFQATT and SNEGSKA (reference sequence). The CDR3 is 12 residues long. With 3 bases removed from V and 5 bases from J, the gap between germline ends came to 10 bases. This clonotype was seen a few times. The antigen is not known. Material for sequencing was blood. This clonotype was sampled from a young man in good health. This chain connects TRBV20-1 to TRBJ1-1, with TRBD1 as a possible D gene (6 bases). This chain's CDR3 is CSASVGGTEAFF. CDR3 DNA: TGCAGTGCTAGTGTAGGGGGAACTGAAGCTTTCTTT.